The clone carrying this T cell receptor (beta chain) appeared a single time. TCRdb re-derived calls from the reads in MiXCR, one entry per CDR3 protein. The sample gives some 400,000 distinct CDR3 sequences, about a third of which show up once; about an eighth is in the top ten. The sample belongs to a study of T cell repertoires in cytomegalovirus infection. V dropped 0 bases and J dropped 8 bases, with 4 bases sitting between them. This CDR3 is built from 10 residues. CDR1 and CDR2 (germline): DFQATT, SNEGSKA (reference sequence). The sequenced sample was PBMCs. The clonotype was recovered from a human donor in good health (CMV status not recorded). Some clones in this sample may be carry-over from other donors' samples. The chain has TRBV20-1 and TRBJ1-2; no definite D call. The CDR3 bases are TGCAGTGCTAGAGATGAGGGCTACACCTTC. This encodes CSARDEGYTF.